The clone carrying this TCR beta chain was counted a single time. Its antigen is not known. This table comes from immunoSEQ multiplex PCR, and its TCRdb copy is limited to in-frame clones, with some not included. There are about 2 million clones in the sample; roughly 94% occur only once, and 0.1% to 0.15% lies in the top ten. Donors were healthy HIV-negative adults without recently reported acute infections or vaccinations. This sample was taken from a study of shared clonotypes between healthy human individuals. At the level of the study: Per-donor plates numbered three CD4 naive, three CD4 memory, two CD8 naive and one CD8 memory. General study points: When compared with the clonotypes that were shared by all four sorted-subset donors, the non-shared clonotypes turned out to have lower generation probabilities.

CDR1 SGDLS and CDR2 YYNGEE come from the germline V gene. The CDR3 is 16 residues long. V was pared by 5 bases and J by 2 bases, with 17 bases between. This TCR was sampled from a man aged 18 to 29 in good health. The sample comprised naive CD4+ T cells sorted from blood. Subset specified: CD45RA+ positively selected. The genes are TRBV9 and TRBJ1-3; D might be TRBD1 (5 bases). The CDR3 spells CASSLQSRGTGNTIYF. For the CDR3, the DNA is TGTGCCAGCAGTCTACAATCGAGGGGTACTGGAAACACCATATATTTT.